This passage covers 16 T cell receptor beta chains from one sample sequenced in a study of beta chain features in type 1 diabetes. The study reverse transcribed the entire isolated RNA, so it sequenced expressed TCRB transcripts. Sequenced by immunoSEQ multiplex PCR; TCRdb stores in-frame clones only, minus some. The table lists under 450,000 clones, approximately 13% of them singletons. The sample was naive CD4+ T cells from blood. These receptors all stem from a man aged 25 to 40 in good health.

This clone was seen many times. The chain has TRBV10-3 and TRBJ2-4, with D possibly being TRBD1 (5 bases). The CDR3 length is 13 residues. Trimming took 2 bases from V and 10 from J, leaving 12 bases between them. In germline, CDR1 is ENHRY, CDR2 SYGVKD. CDR3 region: CAISETVDSIQYF. CDR3 bases: TGTGCCATCAGTGAGACCGTTGACAGTATTCAGTACTTC.

Only a few counts were recorded for this clone. The chain links TRBV5-1 to TRBJ2-5; the D is unclear. CDR1 is SGHRS and CDR2 is YFSETQ in the germline V gene. This CDR3 is built from 13 residues. V dropped 3 bases and J dropped 5 bases, with 11 bases sitting between them. CDR3 nucleotide sequence: TGCGCCAGCAGCTATACGGAACGGGAGACCCAGTACTTC. This translates into CASSYTERETQYF.

This clone has more than one count but fewer than ten. This chain connects TRBV7-2 to TRBJ2-3; 7 nucleotides agree with TRBD2. The germline gives CDR1 SGHTA, CDR2 FQGNSA. J was trimmed by 9 bases and V by 5 bases; bases with no gene match: 14. The CDR3 is 15 amino acids. The CDR3 DNA sequence: TGTGCCAGCAGCACCAGCGGGGCCTTAAAGAGGACGCAGTATTTT. This translates into CASSTSGALKRTQYF.

This chain uses TRBV7-2 with TRBJ1-5, with TRBD1 matching 8 bases. In germline, CDR1 is SGHTA, CDR2 FQGNSA. Trimming took 5 bases from V and 6 from J; bases not matched to a gene: 3. The CDR3 loop spans 13 amino acids. The CDR3 bases are TGTGCCAGCAGCCAGGGGGCTATTCAGCCCCAGCATTTT. This translates into CASSQGAIQPQHF. The full variable domain, in which reference TRBV7-2 and TRBJ1-5 provide the parts outside the CDR3, is GAGVSQSPSNKVTEKGKDVELRCDPISGHTALYWYRQSLGQGLEFLIYFQGNSAPDKSGLPSDRFSAERTGGSVSTLTIQRTQQEDSAVYLCASSQGAIQPQHFGDGTRLSIL.

This clone was seen a few times. The chain is built from TRBV12-5 and TRBJ2-1; the D is unclear. The length of the CDR3 is 14 residues. Trimming shortened V by 3 bases and J by 6 bases, and 12 bases separated the two germline ends. Germline V gene data show CDR1 as LGHNT and CDR2 as FRNRAP. The CDR3, as DNA: TGTGCTAGTGGTTTATCCGGGTCGCCCAATGAGCAGTTCTTC. It codes for CASGLSGSPNEQFF. The full variable domain, with the rest looked up from reference TRBV12-5 and TRBJ2-1, is DARVTQTPRHKVTEMGQEVTMRCQPILGHNTVFWYRQTMMQGLELLAYFRNRAPLDDSGMPKDRFSAEMPDATLATLKIQPSEPRDSAVYFCASGLSGSPNEQFFGPGTRLTVL.

This chain uses TRBV7-9 with TRBJ2-7, with D tentatively TRBD2 (6 bases). The V and J ends lost 4 bases and 1 base respectively, with 17 bases between them. Germline loops: CDR1 SEHNR, CDR2 FQNEAQ (reference sequence). The CDR3 loop spans 16 amino acids. The CDR3 loop is CASSSYGTEDSYEQYF. CDR3 bases: TGTGCCAGCAGCTCGTACGGGACTGAAGATTCCTACGAGCAGTACTTC. The full variable domain, its missing parts supplied by reference TRBV7-9 and TRBJ2-7, is DTGVSQNPRHKITKRGQNVTFRCDPISEHNRLYWYRQTLGQGPEFLTYFQNEAQLEKSRLLSDRFSAERPKGSFSTLEIQRTEQGDSAMYLCASSSYGTEDSYEQYFGPGTRLTVT.

The sample holds a few counts of this clone. The chain recombines TRBV18 with TRBJ1-2; 9 bases fit TRBD1. CDR3 length: 14 amino acids. Trimming at V came to 2 bases and at J to 7 bases, leaving 5 bases not matched to a gene. CDR1 and CDR2 (germline): KGHSH, LQKENI. CDR3 DNA sequence: TGTGCCAGCTCACCAGAGAGACAGGGGGTTGGCTACACCTTC. Amino acid sequence: CASSPERQGVGYTF.

This rearrangement joins TRBV11-3 to TRBJ2-4; D possibly uses TRBD1 or TRBD2 (6 bases each). Per germline, CDR1 SGHNT and CDR2 YENEEA. The CDR3 has 16 amino acids. The germline V and J ends were trimmed by 3 bases and 3 bases, with 15 bases remaining between them. CDR3 coding DNA: TGTGCCAGCAGCTTCGCCAGGGGAGGAAGCAAAAACATTCAGTACTTC. The encoded protein is CASSFARGGSKNIQYF.

The genes are TRBV5-1 and TRBJ1-5; no clear D gene. This CDR3 spans 14 amino acids. V was clipped by 4 bases and J by 3 bases, with 11 bases between them. Germline CDR1 and CDR2: SGHRS and YFSETQ. CDR3 residues: CASSPGGPNQPQHF. The DNA for the CDR3 is TGCGCCAGCAGCCCGGGAGGGCCCAATCAGCCCCAGCATTTT.

This clone has just a few counts. The chain links TRBV23-1 to TRBJ2-2; 12 nucleotides line up with TRBD1. TRBV23-1 is labeled an ORF, and its function is uncertain. Trimming cost V 8 bases and J 6 bases; bases outside gene matches: 4. The CDR3 length is 14 residues. For the CDR3, the DNA is TGCGCCAGCCCCGGGACAGGGGGCTCCGGGGAGCTGTTTTTT. It specifies CASPGTGGSGELFF.

The chain has TRBV25-1 and TRBJ1-3; D is ambiguous. This CDR3 has 15 residues. V shed 2 bases and J shed 0 bases, with 8 bases lying between them. The V gene's germline CDR1 is MGHDK and CDR2 SYGVNS. Here the CDR3 DNA reads TGTGCCAGCAGTGAACCGACCCTCTCTGGAAACACCATATATTTT. Its protein is CASSEPTLSGNTIYF.

V is TRBV5-4 and J is TRBJ1-2; D is perhaps TRBD1 (6 bases). The CDR3 extends over 14 amino acids. The V gene's germline CDR1 is SGHNT and CDR2 YYREEE (reference sequence). Trimming cost V 4 bases and J 1 base, with 11 bases left between them. Here the CDR3 reads CASSLGQINYGYTF. The CDR3 DNA reads TGTGCCAGCAGCCTGGGACAAATTAACTATGGCTACACCTTC.

V gene TRBV27 combines with J gene TRBJ1-3; D possibly corresponds to TRBD1 (5 bases). The CDR3 totals 15 residues. Germline CDR1 and CDR2: MNHEY and SMNVEV (reference sequence). V was clipped by 0 bases and J by 6 bases, with 12 bases between them. CDR3 bases: TGTGCCAGCAGTTTATCCGGGACGGAAGAAAACACCATATATTTT. It encodes CASSLSGTEENTIYF.

J is TRBJ2-1 and V is TRBV5-1, with TRBD1 as a possible D gene (6 bases). This CDR3 contains 13 residues. The V and J ends lost 0 bases and 12 bases respectively, with 13 bases between them. Germline V gene lookup returns CDR1 SGHRS and CDR2 YFSETQ. The CDR3 bases are TGCGCCAGCAGCTTGGCCAGGGGCGATGGGCAGTTCTTC. This gives the protein CASSLARGDGQFF.

The sample holds a few counts of this clone. This chain connects TRBV5-1 to TRBJ2-6, with a possible D match to TRBD1 (5 bases). CDR3 length equals 15 residues. V was trimmed by 1 base and J by 4 bases, leaving 9 bases between them. Germline CDR1 is SGHRS and CDR2 is YFSETQ. CDR3 loop: CASSLLGLGANVLTF. CDR3 in DNA: TGCGCCAGCAGCTTGTTGGGGCTCGGGGCCAACGTCCTGACTTTC.

The table lists this clone with a few counts. The rearrangement joins TRBV25-1 to TRBJ1-2, with D possibly matching TRBD1 (5 bases). The ends were cut back, 3 bases at V and 3 bases at J, with 14 bases in the middle. The CDR3 contains 15 residues. Germline CDR1 and CDR2: MGHDK and SYGVNS. This CDR3 is CASSDPRSGDYGYTF. CDR3 coding DNA: TGTGCCAGCAGTGACCCTAGGTCGGGGGACTATGGCTACACCTTC.